This TCR beta chain was found in a study of graft-versus-host responses after intestinal transplantation. About the research overall: Transplants given to recipients were multivisceral, liver-intestinal, or isolated intestinal. Each patient got anti-thymocyte globulin induction, then tacrolimus and steroids for two to four years. Notes on the study in general: Some GvH clones appeared in ileal mucosa or blood before recipient bone marrow.

Comment on this clone: What it binds is unknown.

Per germline, CDR1 MDHEN and CDR2 SYDVKM. CDR3 length equals 11 residues. The V and J ends lost 9 bases and 0 bases respectively, with 6 bases between them. Generated by immunoSEQ multiplex PCR, the TCRdb table keeps only in-frame clones and is missing some. This sample has roughly 100,000 clones, with more than 75% found just once. The source of this sequence is a human donor who received an intestinal transplant. The rearrangement uses TRBV28 and TRBJ2-7, with unresolved D. Sequenced material: unstimulated CD4+ T cells sorted from spleen or lymph node cells, taken before intestinal transplant. DNA for the CDR3: TGTGCCAGTAAGAGCTCCTACGAGCAGTACTTC. This encodes CASKSSYEQYF. Filled out from reference TRBV28 and TRBJ2-7, the complete variable domain reads DVKVTQSSRYLVKRTGEKVFLECVQDMDHENMFWYRQDPGLGLRLIYFSYDVKMKEKGDIPEGYSVSREKKERFSLILESASTNQTSMYLCASKSSYEQYFGPGTRLTVT.